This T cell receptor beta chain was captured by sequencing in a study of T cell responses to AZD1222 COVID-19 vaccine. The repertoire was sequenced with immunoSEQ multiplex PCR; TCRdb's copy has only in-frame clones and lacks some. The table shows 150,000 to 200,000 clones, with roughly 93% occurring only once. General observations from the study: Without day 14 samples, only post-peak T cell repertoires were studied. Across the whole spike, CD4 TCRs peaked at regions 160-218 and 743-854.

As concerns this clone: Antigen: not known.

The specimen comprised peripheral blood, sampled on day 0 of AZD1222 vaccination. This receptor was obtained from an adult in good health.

This chain's CDR3 is CASSQGGAYEKLFF. The CDR3 DNA follows: TGTGCCAGCAGCCAAGGTGGGGCCTATGAAAAACTGTTTTTT. This chain joins TRBV3-1 (or the pseudogene TRBV3-2) and TRBJ1-4; a possible D gene is TRBD1 (5 bases). The CDR3 has 14 amino acids. Trimming stripped 1 base from V and 6 bases from J, with 9 bases between. CDR1 and CDR2 (germline): LGHDT, YNNKEL (reference sequence).